In this sample, the clone carrying this T cell receptor (beta chain) turned up once. The data are from a study of glioma-infiltrating T cells. Amplification of TCR alpha and beta CDR3 regions from RNA used iRepertoire nested multiplex PCR. TCRdb analysed the multiplex PCR reads with MiXCR anew, one entry per CDR3 protein. The sample shows 35,000 to 45,000 distinct CDR3 sequences, about a fifth of them seen only once. The CDR3 runs to 15 residues. Losses at the gene ends were 3 bases for V and 6 bases for J; bases not matched to a gene: 11. The germline gives CDR1 SGHRS, CDR2 YFSETQ. This chain links TRBV5-1 with TRBJ1-2; TRBD1 matches 7 bases. This TCR was sampled from a human donor with low-grade glioma or glioblastoma, undergoing nonglioma brain surgery, or in good health (not recorded which). Sequences were obtained from glioma tissue, nonneoplastic brain tissue, or PBMCs (not recorded which). CDR3 amino acids: CASSSGTDQLHGYTF. The CDR3, as DNA: TGCGCCAGCAGCTCCGGGACAGACCAATTGCATGGCTACACCTTC.